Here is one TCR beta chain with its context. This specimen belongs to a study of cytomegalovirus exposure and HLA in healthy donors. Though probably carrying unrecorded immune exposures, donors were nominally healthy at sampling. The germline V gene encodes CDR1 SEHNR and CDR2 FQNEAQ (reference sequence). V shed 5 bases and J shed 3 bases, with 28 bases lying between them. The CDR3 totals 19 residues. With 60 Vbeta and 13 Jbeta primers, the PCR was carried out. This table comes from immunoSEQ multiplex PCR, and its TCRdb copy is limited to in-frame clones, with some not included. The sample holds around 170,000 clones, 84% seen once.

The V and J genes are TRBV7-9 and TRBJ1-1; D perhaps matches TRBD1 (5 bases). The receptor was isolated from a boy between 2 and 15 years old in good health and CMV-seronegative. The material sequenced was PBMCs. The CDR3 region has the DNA TGTGCCAGCAGCCCGCTACCCGTTTTACCCAGGGAAGGAGACACTGAAGCTTTCTTT. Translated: CASSPLPVLPREGDTEAFF. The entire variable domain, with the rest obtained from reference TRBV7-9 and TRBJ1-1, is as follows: DTGVSQNPRHKITKRGQNVTFRCDPISEHNRLYWYRQTLGQGPEFLTYFQNEAQLEKSRLLSDRFSAERPKGSFSTLEIQRTEQGDSAMYLCASSPLPVLPREGDTEAFFGQGTRLTVV.